This T cell receptor (beta chain) is from a study of shared clonotypes between healthy human individuals. The study ran the assay at deep level. On sorted subsets, replicate PCRs used approximately 190 ng DNA, or tens of thousands of T cell genomes. The protocol was immunoSEQ multiplex PCR, while the TCRdb copy is restricted to in-frame clones and leaves out a portion. The table includes about 2.5 million clones, roughly 90% detected once. Study-level results: Clonotype sharing among donors likely depends on sequencing depth. With few donors, the genetic and exposure-history diversity represented was limited.

Germline CDR1 is SNHLY and CDR2 is FYNNEI. Trimming cost V 4 bases and J 6 bases; bases outside gene matches: 1. The CDR3 totals 14 residues. Concerning this clone: Its antigen is as yet unknown.

The sample was naive CD4+ T cells from PBMCs. Subset in this sample: CD45RA+ positively selected. The rearrangement links TRBV2 to TRBJ2-2, with 11 positions matching TRBD2. The receptor was isolated from a man aged 18 to 35 in good health. Some clones in this sample may be carry-over from other donors' samples. The CDR3 DNA follows: TGTGCCAGCAGTGGACTAGCGGGACCCGGGGAGCTGTTTTTT. It yields the protein CASSGLAGPGELFF.